Following are 32 T cell receptor beta chains from one sample sequenced in a study of blood T cell repertoires in COVID-19. Only in-frame clones appear in the TCRdb table, and some are missing; sequencing was by immunoSEQ multiplex PCR. This table has roughly 340,000 clones, around 90% appearing once. The sequenced sample consisted of peripheral blood. These receptor sequences come from a woman in her twenties or thirties with COVID-19, enrolled during active disease.

Only one count was recorded for this clone. J is TRBJ1-5 and V is TRBV2; tentatively, D is TRBD1 (5 bases). This CDR3 comprises 16 residues. The germline CDR1 and CDR2 sequences are SNHLY and FYNNEI. Trimming shortened V by 4 bases and J by 5 bases, and 18 bases separated the two germline ends. In DNA form, the CDR3 reads TGTGCCAGCAGTGGCGGCGATCGTGGGGCCGATCAGCCCCAGCATTTT. Protein: CASSGGDRGADQPQHF.

This rearrangement joins TRBV6-5 to TRBJ1-5, with 7 bases that match TRBD1. The germline CDR1 and CDR2 sequences are MNHEY and SVGAGI. CDR3 size: 15 residues. The V and J ends lost 0 bases and 6 bases, in that order; junction bases with no gene match: 5. The CDR3 bases are TGTGCCAGCAGTTACTCCCACAGGGGAGGTCAGCCCCAGCATTTT. Translating it yields CASSYSHRGGQPQHF.

The V call is TRBV4-3, the J call TRBJ2-1; TRBD1 agrees at 7 bases. The germline CDR1 and CDR2 sequences are LGHNA and YSLEER. This CDR3 has 17 residues. Germline trimming cut 1 base from V and 4 bases from J; bases unmatched to any gene: 10. The CDR3 region has the DNA TGCGCCAGCAGCCAAGGGACAGGTCTAATAGGTTACAATGAGCAGTTCTTC. It translates to CASSQGTGLIGYNEQFF.

The CDR3 loop reads CASSSQGAYGYTF. The CDR3 DNA reads as TGTGCCAGCAGCTCACAGGGAGCATATGGCTACACCTTC. The chain links TRBV5-6 to TRBJ1-2, with D possibly TRBD1 on 6 matching bases. Per germline, CDR1 SGHDT and CDR2 YYEEEE. V dropped 3 bases and J dropped 5 bases, with 11 bases sitting between them. The CDR3 is made up of 13 amino acids.

The chain couples TRBV5-1 to TRBJ2-3; D unclear. The germline V gene has CDR1 SGHRS and CDR2 YFSETQ. The length of the CDR3 is 15 residues. With 0 bases removed from V and 2 bases from J, the gap between germline ends came to 10 bases. This chain's CDR3 is CASSLEQRFTDTQYF. CDR3 bases: TGCGCCAGCAGCTTGGAGCAGCGCTTCACAGATACGCAGTATTTT.

The chain links TRBV10-2 to TRBJ2-1; 13 nucleotides align to TRBD2. Trimming cost V 6 bases and J 2 bases; bases outside gene matches: 7. Germline CDR1 is WSHSY and CDR2 is SAAADI. The CDR3 length is 17 residues. Here the CDR3 reads CASRRTSGGQTYNEQFF. Written as DNA, the CDR3 is TGCGCCAGCAGGCGGACTAGCGGGGGACAAACCTACAATGAGCAGTTCTTC.

The rearrangement joins TRBV7-9 to TRBJ2-1; 11 bases map to TRBD2. This CDR3 has 19 residues. Germline-derived CDR1 and CDR2 are SEHNR and FQNEAQ (reference sequence). V lost 3 bases, J lost 0 bases, and 10 bases stayed unmatched. CDR3 nucleotides: TGTGCCAGCAGCTTGGGGACTAGCGGACATTCGGGCTCCTACAATGAGCAGTTCTTC. Its translation: CASSLGTSGHSGSYNEQFF. The variable domain in full, completed from reference TRBV7-9 and TRBJ2-1, reads DTGVSQNPRHKITKRGQNVTFRCDPISEHNRLYWYRQTLGQGPEFLTYFQNEAQLEKSRLLSDRFSAERPKGSFSTLEIQRTEQGDSAMYLCASSLGTSGHSGSYNEQFFGPGTRLTVL.

J is TRBJ1-3 and V is TRBV18; D is undetermined. This CDR3 contains 13 residues. With 3 bases removed from V and 8 bases from J, the gap between germline ends came to 11 bases. The germline gives CDR1 KGHSH, CDR2 LQKENI. The CDR3 DNA is TGTGCCAGCTCACCCGGTCTAGCGGACACCATATATTTT. It yields the protein CASSPGLADTIYF. The full variable domain, rest sourced from reference TRBV18 and TRBJ1-3, is NAGVMQNPRHLVRRRGQEARLRCSPMKGHSHVYWYRQLPEEGLKFMVYLQKENIIDESGMPKERFSAEFPKEGPSILRIQQVVRGDSAAYFCASSPGLADTIYFGEGSWLTVV.

This clone was seen once. The chain links TRBV19 to TRBJ2-5; D is ambiguous. Between the trimmed V and J ends, which lost 10 bases and 1 base, there was a span of 19 bases. The CDR3 loop spans 15 amino acids. Per germline, CDR1 LNHDA and CDR2 SQIVND (reference sequence). CDR3 nucleotides: TGTGCCACTAAGGATGTCGGCAGGCCCCAAGAGACCCAGTACTTC. Translating gives CATKDVGRPQETQYF.

The chain joins TRBV2 to TRBJ1-1; TRBD1 might be the D (5 bases). Germline lookup yields CDR1 SNHLY and CDR2 FYNNEI. The CDR3 runs to 12 residues. V shed 10 bases and J shed 5 bases, with 14 bases lying between them. The CDR3 DNA is TGTGCCACAAATTTGGGGGGGACTGAAGCTTTCTTT. This codes for CATNLGGTEAFF.

The chain has TRBV6-5 and TRBJ1-6; D call uncertain. With 0 bases removed from V and 6 bases from J, the gap between germline ends came to 12 bases. Germline-derived CDR1 and CDR2 are MNHEY and SVGAGI. The CDR3 is 16 amino acids. In DNA form, the CDR3 reads TGTGCCAGCAGTTACTCGTTACGGAGAATTAATTCACCCCTCCACTTT. Its protein is CASSYSLRRINSPLHF.

The V call is TRBV5-1, the J call TRBJ2-2, with a tentative D call TRBD1 (5 bases). Germline-derived CDR1 and CDR2 are SGHRS and YFSETQ. The V gene lost 1 base and the J gene lost 0 bases, with 19 bases spanning the gap. This CDR3 comprises 19 residues. The CDR3 DNA follows: TGCGCCAGCAGCTTGTTGGGGCAGAGAACTTACGCGAACACCGGGGAGCTGTTTTTT. Protein sequence: CASSLLGQRTYANTGELFF.

The gene calls are TRBV2 and TRBJ1-1; 7 nucleotides agree with TRBD1. The V and J ends lost 5 bases and 4 bases, in that order; junction bases with no gene match: 7. Germline V gene lookup returns CDR1 SNHLY and CDR2 FYNNEI. The CDR3 covers 14 residues. The CDR3 region is CASSFNTGATEAFF. The DNA of the CDR3 is TGTGCCAGCAGTTTCAATACAGGGGCCACTGAAGCTTTCTTT.

V and J are TRBV5-1 and TRBJ2-1; 10 bases match TRBD2. The germline V gene encodes CDR1 SGHRS and CDR2 YFSETQ. Trimming at V came to 4 bases and at J to 6 bases, leaving 10 bases not matched to a gene. The CDR3 contains 16 residues. The CDR3 DNA is TGCGCCAGCAGCGCCGAAATAGCGGGGGGACTCAATGAGCAGTTCTTC. Residues: CASSAEIAGGLNEQFF.

The chain links TRBV28 to TRBJ2-3; 14 nucleotides agree with TRBD2. This CDR3 has 24 amino acids. CDR1 and CDR2 from the germline V gene are MDHEN and SYDVKM. V was clipped by 8 bases and J by 4 bases; unmatched bases: 32. The CDR3 DNA follows: TGTGCCAGCGAAACGGCCTACTCGACTAGCGGGAGGGCCGAATTAAGATTGATGCCAGATACGCAGTATTTT. Translated, it gives CASETAYSTSGRAELRLMPDTQYF.

The chain recombines TRBV24-1 with TRBJ1-2; possible D gene TRBD1, 6 bases. Per the germline V gene, CDR1 is KGHDR and CDR2 is SFDVKD. This CDR3 is 15 amino acids long. V was clipped by 2 bases and J by 6 bases, with 15 bases between them. CDR3 loop: CATSDSTGTRNGYTF. CDR3 DNA sequence: TGTGCCACCAGTGATTCGACCGGGACAAGGAATGGCTACACCTTC.

The rearrangement joins TRBV30 to TRBJ1-1; TRBD1 is a possible D gene (6 bases). This CDR3 spans 11 amino acids. Germline-derived CDR1 and CDR2 are GTSNPN and SVGIG (reference sequence). V lost 2 bases and J lost 11, with 12 bases in between. This CDR3 reads CAWSTGHLAFF. The CDR3 nucleotides are TGTGCCTGGAGTACGGGACATCTGGCTTTCTTT.

The rearrangement uses TRBV5-5 and TRBJ2-3, with 11 bases fitting TRBD2. V lost 1 base, J lost 2 bases, and 6 bases stayed unmatched. There are 17 residues in the CDR3. Germline V lookup: CDR1 SGHKS, CDR2 YYEKEE (reference sequence). CDR3 loop: CASSLRLAGILTDTQYF. The CDR3 DNA reads TGTGCCAGCAGCTTGAGACTAGCGGGGATCCTCACAGATACGCAGTATTTT.

In this sample, this clone turned up once. The chain combines TRBV11-3 with TRBJ2-3, with D tentatively TRBD1 (7 bases). The CDR3 runs 16 residues. Trimming left V 5 bases short and J 6 bases short, with 21 bases between. Germline V lookup: CDR1 SGHNT, CDR2 YENEEA. In DNA form, the CDR3 reads TGTGCCAGCAGCCGACAGGGTAGCGGAACCCCCGATACGCAGTATTTT. Encoded protein: CASSRQGSGTPDTQYF.

The chain employs TRBV19 and TRBJ1-5; 10 bases are shared with TRBD1. With 4 bases clipped from V and 3 bases from J, the junction kept 3 bases outside the gene matches. Germline V lookup: CDR1 LNHDA, CDR2 SQIVND (reference sequence). The CDR3 is 15 residues long. In DNA form, the CDR3 reads TGTGCCAGTAGTACGGGACAGGGGTACAATCAGCCCCAGCATTTT. This codes for CASSTGQGYNQPQHF.

V and J are TRBV11-3 and TRBJ1-2; TRBD1 aligns across 8 bases. The CDR3 has 13 amino acids. The V gene's germline CDR1 is SGHNT and CDR2 YENEEA. V lost 5 bases, J lost 4 bases, and 3 bases stayed unmatched. CDR3 amino acids: CASSDRGSYGYTF. CDR3 nucleotides: TGTGCCAGCAGCGACAGGGGTAGCTATGGCTACACCTTC.

The chain has TRBV5-4 and TRBJ2-5, with TRBD2 matching over 9 bases. V was clipped by 3 bases and J by 5 bases; unmatched bases: 8. The CDR3 is 15 residues long. The germline V gene has CDR1 SGHNT and CDR2 YYREEE (reference sequence). The CDR3 DNA is TGTGCCAGCAGCTCCGGTAGCGGGAGCGGGGAGACCCAGTACTTC. Translated: CASSSGSGSGETQYF.

This chain links TRBV7-6 with TRBJ2-1; possibly TRBD2 for D (6 bases). From germline, CDR1 is SGHVS and CDR2 FNYEAQ. The CDR3 loop spans 14 amino acids. Trimming stripped 2 bases from V and 3 bases from J, with 8 bases between. The CDR3 here is CASSLKDYYNEQFF. The CDR3 DNA reads as TGTGCCAGCAGCTTAAAGGACTACTACAATGAGCAGTTCTTC.

The chain joins TRBV6-6 to TRBJ2-7; maybe TRBD1 (6 bases). The CDR3 has 14 residues. V lost 7 bases to trimming and J lost 1 base, with 14 bases between them. CDR1 MNHNY and CDR2 SVGAGI come from the germline V gene (reference sequence). CDR3: CASIPGHGSYEQYF. DNA for the CDR3: TGTGCCAGCATCCCGGGACACGGGTCCTACGAGCAGTACTTC.

The rearrangement joins TRBV11-3 to TRBJ2-3; possible D gene TRBD2, 5 bases. The CDR3 has 15 residues. V lost 5 bases to trimming and J lost 4 bases, with 16 bases between them. The germline CDR1 and CDR2 sequences are SGHNT and YENEEA. The CDR3 is CASSRRTSGADTQYF. The DNA for the CDR3 is TGTGCCAGCAGCCGCCGCACTAGTGGGGCAGATACGCAGTATTTT.

This clone has a single count. The V gene is TRBV30, the J gene TRBJ2-7; TRBD2 aligns across 11 bases. The CDR3 contains 14 residues. Germline V gene sequence: CDR1 GTSNPN, CDR2 SVGIG (reference sequence). The V and J ends lost 1 base and 3 bases, in that order; junction bases with no gene match: 2. The CDR3 nucleotides read TGTGCCTGGAGTGCTAGCGGGGGGTACTACGAGCAGTACGTC. Protein product: CAWSASGGYYEQYV.

The rearrangement links TRBV19 to TRBJ2-5; TRBD1 is a possible D gene (5 bases). With 5 bases removed from V and 4 bases from J, the gap between germline ends came to 11 bases. CDR3 size: 13 residues. CDR1 is LNHDA and CDR2 is SQIVND in the germline V gene (reference sequence). The CDR3 protein is CASSPWGRETQYF. The CDR3 DNA reads TGTGCCAGTAGTCCCTGGGGCCGAGAGACCCAGTACTTC.

In its sample, this clone was seen once. V and J are TRBV7-9 and TRBJ1-2; weak D call: TRBD1 (5 bases). V was cut by 5 bases and J by 0 bases, with 19 bases left in between. The germline V gene encodes CDR1 SEHNR and CDR2 FQNEAQ (reference sequence). The CDR3 has 17 amino acids. For the CDR3, the DNA is TGTGCCAGCAGCCCCCGTCGCTTGACAGCCTCTAACTATGGCTACACCTTC. Protein sequence: CASSPRRLTASNYGYTF.

The V call is TRBV12-3 or TRBV12-4, the J call TRBJ1-6; D remains ambiguous. Trimming removed 3 bases at V and 6 bases at J, with 3 bases between. This CDR3 region has 12 residues. The CDR3 region has the DNA TGTGCCAGCAGTTTGAGTAATTCACCCCTCCACTTT. It translates to CASSLSNSPLHF.

The J gene is TRBJ2-5, the V gene TRBV24-1; D perhaps matches TRBD2 (7 bases). CDR1 and CDR2 (germline): KGHDR, SFDVKD. The CDR3 is 18 residues long. V was shortened by 9 bases and J by 6 bases, with 31 bases between the two germline ends. Here the CDR3 reads CATRGAAEGDWIVKTQYF. CDR3 sequence (DNA): TGTGCCACCCGGGGGGCAGCGGAGGGGGATTGGATCGTGAAGACCCAGTACTTC.

The chain is built from TRBV7-9 and TRBJ2-7; weak D call: TRBD1 (5 bases). Germline assignment: CDR1 SEHNR and CDR2 FQNEAQ (reference sequence). With 1 base removed from V and 5 bases from J, the gap between germline ends came to 12 bases. This CDR3 is 14 amino acids long. Here the CDR3 DNA reads TGTGCCAGCAGCTTAGATAAGCAGGGAAACGAGCAGTACTTC. Encoded protein: CASSLDKQGNEQYF.

The rearrangement uses TRBV4-3 and TRBJ2-7; 13 bases fit TRBD2. The CDR3 length is 19 residues. Looked up from germline, CDR1 is LGHNA and CDR2 is YSLEER. J was trimmed by 0 bases and V by 0 bases; bases with no gene match: 8. CDR3 DNA sequence: TGCGCCAGCAGCCAAGATTGGGGCCGACTAGCGGGGGGCTCCTACGAGCAGTACTTC. Encoded protein: CASSQDWGRLAGGSYEQYF.